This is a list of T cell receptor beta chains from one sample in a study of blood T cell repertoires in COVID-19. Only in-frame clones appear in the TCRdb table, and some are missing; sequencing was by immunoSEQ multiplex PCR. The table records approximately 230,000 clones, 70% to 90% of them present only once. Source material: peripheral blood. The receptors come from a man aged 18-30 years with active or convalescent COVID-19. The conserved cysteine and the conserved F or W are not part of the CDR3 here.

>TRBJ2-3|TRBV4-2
ASSPARLAGGHSTDTQY
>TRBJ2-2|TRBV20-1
SASVGQTGELF
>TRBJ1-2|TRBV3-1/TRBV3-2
ASSHLSAGGNGYT
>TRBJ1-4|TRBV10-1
ASSGGDAANEKLF
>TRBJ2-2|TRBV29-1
SVVLRGNTGELF
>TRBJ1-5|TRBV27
ASSLIGETQPQH
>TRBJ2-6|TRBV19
ASSITAGLGANVLT
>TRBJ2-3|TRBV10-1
ASSETGGLTDTQY
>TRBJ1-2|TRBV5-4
ASSLARGPPVGYT
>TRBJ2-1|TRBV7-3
ASSPYSGSSYNEQF
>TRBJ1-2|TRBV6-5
ASSPRGNYGYT
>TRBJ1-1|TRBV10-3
AISDELTGQKAF
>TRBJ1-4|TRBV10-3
AIRETATNEKLF
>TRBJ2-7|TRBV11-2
ASSSLSSYEQY
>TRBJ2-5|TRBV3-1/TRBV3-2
ASSARKLAGGQETQY
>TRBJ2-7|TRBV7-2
ASSLGGQGYEQY
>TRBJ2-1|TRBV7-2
ASSLTGGLSYNEQF
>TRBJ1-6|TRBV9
ASSAGPDRVRSPLH
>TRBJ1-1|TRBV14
ASSRDRVNTEAF
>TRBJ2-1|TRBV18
ASSTTSGRAGNEQF
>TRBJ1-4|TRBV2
ASSEGTANEKLF
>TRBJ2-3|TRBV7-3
ASSSSTDTQY
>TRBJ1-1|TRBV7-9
ASSSGVNTEAF
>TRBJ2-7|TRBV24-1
ATSRITAAHPEQY
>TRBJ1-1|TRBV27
ASSLSSGFNTEAF
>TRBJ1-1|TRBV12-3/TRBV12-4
ASSRTGQTEAF
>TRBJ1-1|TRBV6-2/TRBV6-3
ASSRGLNTEAF
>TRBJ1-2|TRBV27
ASRESPRDGYT
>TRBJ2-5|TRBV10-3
AIRGDFSAQETQY
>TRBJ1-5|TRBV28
ASTSGGQGNQPQH
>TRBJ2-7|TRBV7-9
ASSPTVYEQY
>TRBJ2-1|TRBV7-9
ASSLAGGPEQF
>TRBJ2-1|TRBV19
ASSPTSGSYNEQF
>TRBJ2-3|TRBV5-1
ASSHLAGGTDTQY
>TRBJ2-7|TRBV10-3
AISESGVSEQY
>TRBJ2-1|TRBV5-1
ASSSRLFRRANYNEQF
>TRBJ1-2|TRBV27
ASRPSGGENYGYT
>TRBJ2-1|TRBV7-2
ASSPGLGVANEQF
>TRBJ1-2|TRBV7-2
ASSYYVVDGYT
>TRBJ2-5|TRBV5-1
ASSAGDFLYQETQY
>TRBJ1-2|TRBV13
ASSSDLDRGGITNYGYT
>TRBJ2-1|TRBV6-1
ASSEARSVYNEQF
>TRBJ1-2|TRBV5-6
ASSPGQHYGYT
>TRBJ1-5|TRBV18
ASSAGMASNQPQH
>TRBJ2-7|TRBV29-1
SVGGGLNYEQY
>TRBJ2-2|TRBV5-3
ARSLNGLENTGELF
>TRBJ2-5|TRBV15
ATSDSGVRQETQY
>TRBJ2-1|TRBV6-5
ASSHSYNEQF
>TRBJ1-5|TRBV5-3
ARSWGPYAGWPIYSNQPQH
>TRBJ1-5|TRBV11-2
ASSLTGGVNSNQPQH
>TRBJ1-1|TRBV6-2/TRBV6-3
ASSLEDRVSNTEAF
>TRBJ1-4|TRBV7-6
ASSRGPNEKLF
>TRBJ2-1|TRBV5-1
ASSLSGTSNNEQF
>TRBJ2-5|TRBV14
ASSQDLSGGAGETQY
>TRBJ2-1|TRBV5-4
ASSSGLVNEQF